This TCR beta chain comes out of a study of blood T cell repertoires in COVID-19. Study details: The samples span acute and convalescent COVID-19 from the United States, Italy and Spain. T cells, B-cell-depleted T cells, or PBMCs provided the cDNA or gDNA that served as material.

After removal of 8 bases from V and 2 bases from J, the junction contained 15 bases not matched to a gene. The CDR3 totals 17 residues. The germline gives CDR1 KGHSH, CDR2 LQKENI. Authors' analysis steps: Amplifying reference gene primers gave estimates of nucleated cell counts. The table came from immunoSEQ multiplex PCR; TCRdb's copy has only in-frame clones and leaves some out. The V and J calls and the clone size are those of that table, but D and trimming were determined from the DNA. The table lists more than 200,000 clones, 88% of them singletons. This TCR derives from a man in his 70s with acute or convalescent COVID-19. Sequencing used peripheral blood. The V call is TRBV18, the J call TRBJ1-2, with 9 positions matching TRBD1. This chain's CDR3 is CASTLGTGRIANYGYTF. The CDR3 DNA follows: TGTGCCAGCACCCTCGGGACAGGGAGGATCGCAAACTATGGCTACACCTTC.